This T cell receptor beta chain was found in a study of tumor-infiltrating lymphocytes in primary liver carcinoma. Germline CDR1 is SGHNT and CDR2 is YYREEE (reference sequence). The V gene end was trimmed by 9 bases and the J gene end by 9 bases; junction bases not matched to a gene: 12. CDR3 length: 13 residues. The roughly 17-32 mg bulk tissue piece was not sorted before simultaneous RNA and DNA extraction. A primer matching the constant region was used to make TCR beta cDNA from 500 ng of total RNA. Nested multiplex PCR, run for three rounds with slightly modified ARM-PCR, yielded TCR beta libraries. PCR rounds one and two used TRBV1-TRBV30 forward primers with a C-beta reverse primer for approximately 11 cycles each. MiXCR, applied by TCRdb to the multiplex PCR reads, yields one record per CDR3 protein. The table lists around 56,000 distinct CDR3 sequences, about three quarters of them singletons, with approximately 50% in the top ten.

The material sequenced was liver tumor tissue from sampling region 2. Subset of the sample: tumor region T2, inferior pole. The TCR comes from a man aged 40-55 years with primary liver carcinoma and hepatitis B virus infection. V is TRBV5-4 and J is TRBJ2-1; 7 bases agree with TRBD2. The CDR3: CAISWPGGGEQFF. The CDR3 DNA is TGTGCCATTAGCTGGCCGGGGGGAGGTGAGCAGTTCTTC.